A single sample is the source of the 3 T cell receptor beta chains below, sequenced in a study of blood T cell repertoires in COVID-19. The repertoire was sequenced with immunoSEQ multiplex PCR; TCRdb's copy has only in-frame clones and lacks some. The sample includes roughly 260,000 clones, around 90% seen only once; the top ten take about 2.5%. What was sequenced was PBMCs or T cells enriched from blood (not recorded which). The receptors come from a woman in her twenties or thirties with acute COVID-19.

The V call is TRBV7-9, the J call TRBJ1-2; perhaps TRBD1 as D (5 bases). This CDR3 is 15 amino acids long. Trimming stripped 1 base from V and 8 bases from J, with 17 bases between. Germline V gene data show CDR1 as SEHNR and CDR2 as FQNEAQ (reference sequence). DNA for the CDR3: TGTGCCAGCAGCTTAGGGAGGGGTTATACTAGAGGCTACACCTTC. Protein sequence: CASSLGRGYTRGYTF.

This chain links TRBV18 with TRBJ2-4; 8 positions match TRBD1. Germline loops: CDR1 KGHSH, CDR2 LQKENI. After removal of 4 bases from V and 5 bases from J, the junction contained 10 bases not matched to a gene. The CDR3 sequence is 16 residues long. Here the CDR3 DNA reads TGTGCCAGCTCACATAGGGACAGGCCGGAGGAAAACATTCAGTACTTC. It translates to CASSHRDRPEENIQYF.

Only one count was recorded for this clone. The V and J genes are TRBV5-6 and TRBJ2-7; TRBD2 agrees at 7 bases. This CDR3 is built from 15 residues. Germline CDR1 SGHDT, CDR2 YYEEEE. The V segment lost 0 bases and the J segment 2 bases; nucleotides outside the gene matches: 5. CDR3 loop: CASSLEGAGTYEQYF. CDR3 DNA: TGTGCCAGCAGCTTGGAAGGAGCGGGGACCTACGAGCAGTACTTC.